The subject of this entry is one T cell receptor (beta chain). This sample is part of a study of PD-L1 blockade in urothelial cancer. Germline CDR1 reads LNHDA; CDR2 reads SQIVND (reference sequence). CDR3 length: 15 residues. V was trimmed by 6 bases and J by 1 base, leaving 13 bases between them. Time point noted: peripheral blood 6 weeks after treatment start. Only in-frame clones appear in the TCRdb table, and some are missing; sequencing was by immunoSEQ multiplex PCR. The sample yields more than 95,000 clones, 85% to 90% seen once. This receptor was taken from a man between 60 and 70 years old with urothelial cancer. This material consisted of PBMCs, taken around atezolizumab (anti-PD-L1) treatment. The chain carries TRBV19 and TRBJ1-5, with no clear D. The chain's CDR3 is CASRSSGGSNQPQHF. CDR3 in DNA: TGTGCCAGTAGATCAAGCGGAGGGAGCAATCAGCCCCAGCATTTT.